The rows below give T cell receptor beta chains drawn from one sample of a study of cytomegalovirus exposure and HLA in healthy donors. Sequenced by immunoSEQ multiplex PCR; TCRdb stores in-frame clones only, minus some. The repertoire holds 150,000 to 200,000 clones, with about 95% as singletons. The sample consisted of PBMCs. The source is a woman in her late teens or twenties in good health and CMV-seronegative. Both conserved end residues are part of each CDR3. D genes are given only for firm matches. Clone size is stated in some rows and not others, as once, few, many or a class when expanded.

TGTGCCATCAGCGATGGCGGGACAGGGTTTGAAAAACTGTTTTTT | CAISDGGTGFEKLFF | TRBJ1-4 | TRBV10-3 | TRBD1 | NA
TGCGCCAGCAGCCAAAGACCCGGGACAGGGGATGGCTACACCTTC | CASSQRPGTGDGYTF | TRBJ1-2 | TRBV4-3 | TRBD1 | NA
TGTGCCAGCAGTAACACAGGGTTCTATGGCTACACCTTC | CASSNTGFYGYTF | TRBJ1-2 | TRBV6-1 | NA | once
TGTGCCAGTAGTATAACCAGCGGGGAGACCCAGTACTTC | CASSITSGETQYF | TRBJ2-5 | TRBV19 | NA | NA
TGTGCCAGCAGCTCGTCCAGCGGGGACCTTTCCTACAATGAGCAGTTCTTC | CASSSSSGDLSYNEQFF | TRBJ2-1 | TRBV7-6 | TRBD2 | once
TGTGCCAGCTCACCCGCGAGGCAGTTCTTC | CASSPARQFF | TRBJ2-1 | TRBV18 | NA | NA
TGCGCCAGCAGCTCAGCGGGGGGGACCTACAATGAGCAGTTCTTC | CASSSAGGTYNEQFF | TRBJ2-1 | TRBV5-1 | TRBD2 | NA
TGTGCCAGCAGCTTGTCTAGCGGGGGATACAATGAGCAGTTCTTC | CASSLSSGGYNEQFF | TRBJ2-1 | TRBV5-4 | TRBD2 | NA
TGTGCCAGCAGTCGGACCGGGGAGCTGTTTTTT | CASSRTGELFF | TRBJ2-2 | TRBV11-3 | NA | NA
TGTGCCAGCAGCGGGTCGGGGGGACGCTACAATGAGCAGTTCTTC | CASSGSGGRYNEQFF | TRBJ2-1 | TRBV4-2 | TRBD2 | NA
TGCGCCAGCAGCGCGGGGAGTAGGATATCAAGGTATTCGGAAGAGACCCAGTACTTC | CASSAGSRISRYSEETQYF | TRBJ2-5 | TRBV5-1 | NA | NA
TGTGCCAGCAGCTCCCGGGACAGCCAAGAGACCCAGTACTTC | CASSSRDSQETQYF | TRBJ2-5 | TRBV9 | TRBD1 | NA
TGTGCCAGCAGTTCCTACTACGAGCAGTACTTC | CASSSYYEQYF | TRBJ2-7 | TRBV6-6 | NA | NA
TGTGCCAGCAGTTCGACAGCCAATGAGCAGTTCTTC | CASSSTANEQFF | TRBJ2-1 | TRBV6-5 | NA | NA
TGTGCCAGCAGATCCACAGGAACCAATCAGCCCCAGCATTTT | CASRSTGTNQPQHF | TRBJ1-5 | TRBV6-1 | NA | NA
TGTGCCAGCAGTTACGGACAGCCGGACAATGAGCAGTTCTTC | CASSYGQPDNEQFF | TRBJ2-1 | TRBV6-5 | NA | NA
TGTGCCAGCAGCTTAGTCGGCACCGGGGAGCTGTTTTTT | CASSLVGTGELFF | TRBJ2-2 | TRBV11-3 | NA | NA
TGCGCCAGCAGTCACCTTAAGGACAGGGGGGCTGAAGCTTTCTTT | CASSHLKDRGAEAFF | TRBJ1-1 | TRBV23-1 | TRBD1 | NA
TGTGCCAGCAGACCGACAGGGGGCTCCTACGAGCAGTACTTC | CASRPTGGSYEQYF | TRBJ2-7 | TRBV2 | TRBD1 | NA
TGTGCCAGCAGGACTAGCGTGGACACCGGGGAGCTGTTTTTT | CASRTSVDTGELFF | TRBJ2-2 | TRBV7-3 | TRBD2 | NA
TGTGCCAGCGAGCCGGGGGTCAATCAGCCCCAGCATTTT | CASEPGVNQPQHF | TRBJ1-5 | TRBV2 | NA | NA
TGTGCCAGCTCTAGGGTACCGGACTACTCTGGAAACACCATATATTTT | CASSRVPDYSGNTIYF | TRBJ1-3 | TRBV18 | NA | NA
TGCGCCAGCAGCTTGGACAGGGGAGCTGGAAACACCATATATTTT | CASSLDRGAGNTIYF | TRBJ1-3 | TRBV5-1 | TRBD1 | NA
TGTGCCAGCAGCCAAGCTAGCGGCTACCTACAAGAGACCCAGTACTTC | CASSQASGYLQETQYF | TRBJ2-5 | TRBV14 | TRBD2 | NA
TGTGCCAGCAGTTACATAGGGGGAAGTCGCTACGAGCAGTACTTC | CASSYIGGSRYEQYF | TRBJ2-7 | TRBV6-5 | NA | NA
TGCGCCAGCAGCACCAGGGACTACGAGCAGTACTTC | CASSTRDYEQYF | TRBJ2-7 | TRBV5-1 | NA | NA
TGTGCCAGCAGCTTGGGTAGCGGGGCATCCTACAATGAGCAGTTCTTC | CASSLGSGASYNEQFF | TRBJ2-1 | TRBV5-6 | TRBD2 | NA
TGTGCCAGCAGTCTCACGGGACAGGTTCATGGCTACACCTTC | CASSLTGQVHGYTF | TRBJ1-2 | TRBV2 | TRBD1 | NA
TGTGCCAGCAGCACAAAAGGGGGTACTGAAGCTTTCTTT | CASSTKGGTEAFF | TRBJ1-1 | TRBV21-1 | NA | NA
TGTGCCAGCAGTCAGTGGACAGGGGTCGAGCCTTTGGATGAGCAGTTCTTC | CASSQWTGVEPLDEQFF | TRBJ2-1 | TRBV25-1 | TRBD1 | NA
TGTGCCAGCAGCAGAGGCGGGGGTTCAGATACGCAGTATTTT | CASSRGGGSDTQYF | TRBJ2-3 | TRBV7-2 | TRBD2 | NA
TGCGCCAGCAGCTACGGAGGAATCTACGAGCAGTACTTC | CASSYGGIYEQYF | TRBJ2-7 | TRBV5-1 | NA | NA
TGCGCCAGCAGCCTTGGAGACAGGGCAGAAGAGACCCAGTACTTC | CASSLGDRAEETQYF | TRBJ2-5 | TRBV4-1 | TRBD1 | NA
TGTGCCAGCAGTGGGGGGACGGCGGGGCATCAGCCCCAGCATTTT | CASSGGTAGHQPQHF | TRBJ1-5 | TRBV6-4 | NA | NA
TGTGCCATCAGTGAGTCAGGGGGGGGGCCCTACAATGAGCAGTTCTTC | CAISESGGGPYNEQFF | TRBJ2-1 | TRBV10-3 | NA | NA
TGTGCCAGCAGCTTTGCGGGACAGTTTTTCTTC | CASSFAGQFFF | TRBJ2-1 | TRBV5-6 | NA | NA
TGTGCCACCCGAATCCCGGAGGTTCGTGAGACCCAGTACTTC | CATRIPEVRETQYF | TRBJ2-5 | TRBV6-1 | NA | once
TGTGCCAGCTCACCTCTTGATGGGACAGGAGAGACCCAGTACTTC | CASSPLDGTGETQYF | TRBJ2-5 | TRBV18 | TRBD1 | NA
TGTGCCAGCAGCTCGGACAGGGTGGAGACCCAGTACTTC | CASSSDRVETQYF | TRBJ2-5 | TRBV7-2 | TRBD1 | NA
TGCGCCAGCAGCAAGGGGCGGAACACTGAAGCTTTCTTT | CASSKGRNTEAFF | TRBJ1-1 | TRBV5-1 | NA | NA
TGTGCCAGCAGCTTAGAGGGGTCCCGTGGCTTGAAGACCCAGTACTTC | CASSLEGSRGLKTQYF | TRBJ2-5 | TRBV7-2 | NA | NA
TGTGCCAGCAGCCCCCCCCGTCGGAGGAGCACCGGGGAGCTGTTTTTT | CASSPPRRRSTGELFF | TRBJ2-2 | TRBV7-2 | NA | few
TGTGCCAGCAGCTCATCTAGCGGGGGAGAGACCCAGTACTTC | CASSSSSGGETQYF | TRBJ2-5 | TRBV5-6 | TRBD2 | NA
TGTGCCAGCAGTGAAGGGCCAGCGGGGGGCCGAGATACGCAGTATTTT | CASSEGPAGGRDTQYF | TRBJ2-3 | TRBV2 | TRBD2 | NA
TGTGCCAGCAGACGCACTAGCGGGGGGGACCCCCTACAAGAGACCCAGTACTTC | CASRRTSGGDPLQETQYF | TRBJ2-5 | TRBV7-9 | TRBD2 | NA
TGTGCCATAAGGAGGGACTATGGCTACACCTTC | CAIRRDYGYTF | TRBJ1-2 | TRBV19 | NA | NA
TGTGCCAGCAAACTAGACCTCTACGAGCAGTACTTC | CASKLDLYEQYF | TRBJ2-7 | TRBV6-5 | NA | NA
TGTGCCAGCAGCCGTCTAGTTAACTCCTACAATGAGCAGTTCTTC | CASSRLVNSYNEQFF | TRBJ2-1 | TRBV7-8 | NA | NA
TGTGCCACCAGCAGAGATAGGGGGTCTGGAAACACCATATATTTT | CATSRDRGSGNTIYF | TRBJ1-3 | TRBV15 | NA | NA
TGTGCCAGCAGTTATGAGTCGAACACTGAAGCTTTCTTT | CASSYESNTEAFF | TRBJ1-1 | TRBV6-5 | NA | NA
TGTGCCAGCATGACTGACAGGCAGTACACCGGGGAGCTGTTTTTT | CASMTDRQYTGELFF | TRBJ2-2 | TRBV6-1 | NA | NA
TGTGCCAGCAGCGTAGAAGGAGCGGGGGCGGATGAGCAGTACTTC | CASSVEGAGADEQYF | TRBJ2-7 | TRBV9 | TRBD2 | NA
TGTGCCAGCAGACTATCGGACAGGGTGGATCAGCCCCAGCATTTT | CASRLSDRVDQPQHF | TRBJ1-5 | TRBV27 | TRBD1 | NA